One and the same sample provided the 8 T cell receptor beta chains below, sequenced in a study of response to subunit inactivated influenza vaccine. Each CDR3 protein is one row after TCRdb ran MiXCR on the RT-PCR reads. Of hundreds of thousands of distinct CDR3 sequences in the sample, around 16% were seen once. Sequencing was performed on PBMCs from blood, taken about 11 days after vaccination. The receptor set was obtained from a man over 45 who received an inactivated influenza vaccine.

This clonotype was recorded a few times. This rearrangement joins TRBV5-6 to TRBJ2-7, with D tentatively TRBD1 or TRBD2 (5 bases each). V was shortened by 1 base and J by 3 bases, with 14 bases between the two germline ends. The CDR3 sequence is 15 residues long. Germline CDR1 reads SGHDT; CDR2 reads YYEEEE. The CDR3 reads CASSLLAGRNYEQYF. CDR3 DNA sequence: TGTGCCAGCAGCTTGTTGGCAGGGAGAAACTACGAGCAGTACTTC.

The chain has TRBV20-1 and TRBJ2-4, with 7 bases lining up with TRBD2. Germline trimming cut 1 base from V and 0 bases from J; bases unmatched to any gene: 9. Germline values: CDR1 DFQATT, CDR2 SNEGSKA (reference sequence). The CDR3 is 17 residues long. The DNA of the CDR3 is TGCAGTGCTAGAGTGGTTAGCGGGTTGCTAGCCAAAAACATTCAGTACTTC. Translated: CSARVVSGLLAKNIQYF.

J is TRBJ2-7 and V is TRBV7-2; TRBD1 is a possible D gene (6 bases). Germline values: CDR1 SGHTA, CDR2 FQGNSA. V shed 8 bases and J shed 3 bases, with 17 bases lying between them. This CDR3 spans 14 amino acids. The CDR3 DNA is TGTGCCAGCGCTCGCGACAGGAACCTCTACGAGCAGTACTTC. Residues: CASARDRNLYEQYF.

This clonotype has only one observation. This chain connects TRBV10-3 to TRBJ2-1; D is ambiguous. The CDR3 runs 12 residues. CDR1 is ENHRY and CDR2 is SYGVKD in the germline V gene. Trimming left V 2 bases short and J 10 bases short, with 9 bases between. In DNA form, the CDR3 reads TGTGCCATCAGTGAGGTTGGGCAGGAGCAGTTCTTC. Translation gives CAISEVGQEQFF.

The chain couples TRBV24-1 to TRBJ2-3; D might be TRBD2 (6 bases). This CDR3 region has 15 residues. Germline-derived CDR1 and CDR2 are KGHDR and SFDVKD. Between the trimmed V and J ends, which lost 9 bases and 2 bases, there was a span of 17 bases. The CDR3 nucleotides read TGTGCCACCGCAACGGGCGGGGTTTTCACAGATACGCAGTATTTT. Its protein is CATATGGVFTDTQYF.

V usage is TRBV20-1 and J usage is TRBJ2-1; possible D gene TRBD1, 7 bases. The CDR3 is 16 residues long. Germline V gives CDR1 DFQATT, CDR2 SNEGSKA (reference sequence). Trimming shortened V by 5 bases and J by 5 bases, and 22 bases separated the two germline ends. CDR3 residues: CSALGGSGTDNNEQFF. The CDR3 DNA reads TGCAGTGCTCTGGGGGGCTCCGGGACAGATAACAATGAGCAGTTCTTC.

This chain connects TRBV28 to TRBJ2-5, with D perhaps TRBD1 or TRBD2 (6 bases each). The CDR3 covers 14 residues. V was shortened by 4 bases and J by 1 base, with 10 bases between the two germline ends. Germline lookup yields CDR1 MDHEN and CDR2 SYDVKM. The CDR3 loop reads CASSSPGAQETQYF. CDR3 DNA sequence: TGTGCCAGCAGTTCCCCGGGGGCCCAAGAGACCCAGTACTTC.

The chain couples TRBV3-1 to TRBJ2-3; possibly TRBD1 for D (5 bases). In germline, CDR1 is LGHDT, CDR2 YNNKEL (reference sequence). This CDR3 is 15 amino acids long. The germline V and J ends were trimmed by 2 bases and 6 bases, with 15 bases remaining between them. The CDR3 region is CASSQTGRTYDTQYF. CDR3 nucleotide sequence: TGTGCCAGCAGCCAAACAGGCCGAACTTACGATACGCAGTATTTT.